The rows below give T cell receptor beta chains drawn from one sample of a study of T-cell reconstitution after alpha-beta-depleted transplantation in children. One entry per CDR3 protein results from TCRdb running MiXCR on the PCR reads. Of fewer than 550,000 distinct CDR3 sequences in the sample, about 16% were seen once. The sample consisted of PBMCs, mostly from graft donor cells, taken 360 days after TCRalphabeta/CD19-depleted stem cell transplant. The source of these receptors is a boy less than two years old who had a stem cell transplant for Wiskott-Aldrich syndrome, so the T cells may come from the graft donor. Each CDR3 is given without its conserved first and last residue.

V	CDR3
TRBV4-1	ASSQDRGGRVDTQY
TRBV7-9	ASSPQADTQY
TRBV2	ASSEGKGRGTGELF
TRBV5-1	ASSPFDLNYGYT
TRBV12-3/TRBV12-4	ASTLTGGEETQY
TRBV29-1	SVVTDRTAGNTIY
TRBV5-1	ASSLWAADAKNIQY
TRBV5-1	ASSLGVWQETQY
TRBV4-3	ASSRGLAGGGEQF
TRBV11-2	ASSLDHWYFNYEQY
TRBV5-1	ASNSRWDVDTQY
TRBV28	ASSYGQNTGELF
TRBV5-1	ASSLGGGPETQY
TRBV7-2	ASSLAKPGPYEQY
TRBV27	ASSLNRPNTGELF
TRBV24-1	ATSGVASGRVSYNEQF
TRBV7-9	ASSLYGQGTSSYEQY
TRBV4-2	ASSQHISGQGVSSSKNIQY
TRBV12-3/TRBV12-4	ASSTGLAASQGPYNEQF
TRBV18	ASSPRDRDADTQY
TRBV7-2	ASSLVGTSGSHEQY
TRBV10-2	ASTMVAGGDEQF
TRBV5-1	ASSFQDRGETQY
TRBV9	ASSLKREAVSYEQY
TRBV29-1	SVERQGLTQETQY
TRBV7-2	ASSLQTSAVGEQY
TRBV10-3	AISEFKNIQY
TRBV5-1	ASSFGKGAQQGTQY
TRBV9	ASSASWTSGGTGELF
TRBV25-1	ASRASGGPYEQY
TRBV10-3	AIRSGTSGPGELF
TRBV20-1	SARDRGLVFYNEQF
TRBV20-1	SARAGAAFNSPLH
TRBV7-2	ASSLAGKGSYNEQF
TRBV5-1	ASSPRAGGGTDTQY
TRBV20-1	SAGVHGSYNEQF
TRBV6-2/TRBV6-3	ASKPGMRETQY
TRBV11-1	ASSQELVLSKLVETQY
TRBV20-1	SASQGADEQY
TRBV12-3/TRBV12-4	ASSLRGPYEQY
TRBV4-1	ASSLGSGTGMSYNEQF
TRBV24-1	ATSDLGPDTQY
TRBV6-5	ASSYPGRVNYEQY
TRBV5-4	ASSRRTGGSTDTQY
TRBV9	ASSVFGNVTDTQY
TRBV11-1	ASSLGSDYGTGSGQETQY
TRBV19	ATQKGWDSNQPQH
TRBV5-1	ASSRAGPGTGYNEQF
TRBV6-6	ASSYLEVAEAF
TRBV24-1	ATSEVESREQF